This T cell receptor (beta chain) was profiled in a study of identical twins. TCRdb recomputed calls from the 5' RACE reads with MiXCR, one row per CDR3 protein. The profile covers 500,000 or so distinct CDR3 sequences, with 12% to 15% appearing a single time and 0.5% to 0.65% taken by the ten largest. This clonotype has ten or more counts. This CDR3 has 12 residues. V was pared by 5 bases and J by 6 bases, with 2 bases of the junction left unmatched. The same specimen was also included in a second study, on yellow fever vaccine responses in identical twins.

What was sequenced was CD4+ T cells sorted from blood. This chain uses TRBV12-3 or TRBV12-4 with TRBJ2-5; 8 bases are a match to TRBD1. This sequence was found in a woman aged 18-29 years in good health. The CDR3 DNA reads TGTGCCAGCAGTCGACAGGGGAAGACCCAGTACTTC. Translation gives CASSRQGKTQYF.